A single sample is the source of the 14 T cell receptor beta chains below, sequenced in a study of glioma-infiltrating T cells after dendritic cell vaccination. Sequenced by immunoSEQ multiplex PCR; TCRdb stores in-frame clones only, minus some. The top ten hold around 6.5% of the sample, which has tens of thousands of clones, roughly 80% seen once. Time point indicated: after dendritic cell vaccination, including at tumor progression/relapse. Sample: blood, taken after dendritic cell vaccination. These receptors all come from a human donor with glioblastoma.

The chain couples TRBV10-3 to TRBJ1-2, with D unresolved. The CDR3 length is 13 residues. Germline loops: CDR1 ENHRY, CDR2 SYGVKD. Deletions cut 0 bases from V and 8 bases from J, with 10 bases between. CDR3 DNA sequence: TGTGCCATCAGTGAGTCGGGCCGCGAGGGCTACACCTTC. Protein: CAISESGREGYTF.

The chain carries TRBV19 and TRBJ1-1; D unresolved. The CDR3 sequence is 14 residues long. CDR1 is LNHDA and CDR2 is SQIVND in the germline V gene (reference sequence). V was cut by 0 bases and J by 3 bases, with 8 bases left in between. The CDR3 sequence is CASSIDRRDTEAFF. The CDR3 DNA is TGTGCCAGTAGTATAGACAGGAGGGACACTGAAGCTTTCTTT.

The chain links TRBV11-2 to TRBJ2-1; D gene uncertain. Germline V gene lookup returns CDR1 SGHAT and CDR2 FQNNGV. The V and J ends lost 1 base and 4 bases respectively, with 17 bases between them. This CDR3 contains 17 residues. For the CDR3, the DNA is TGTGCCAGCAGCTTAGCCCCTCATGGCGGTTATTACAATGAGCAGTTCTTC. This gives the protein CASSLAPHGGYYNEQFF.

The sample holds one count of this clone. The chain employs TRBV4-2 and TRBJ1-3; possibly TRBD1 for D (5 bases). The ends were cut back, 1 base at V and 4 bases at J, with 11 bases in the middle. This CDR3 spans 15 amino acids. Germline-derived CDR1 and CDR2 are LGHNA and YNFKEQ. The CDR3 DNA reads as TGTGCCAGCAGCCAAGGTCAGGGTAGGGGAAACACCATATATTTT. Encoded protein: CASSQGQGRGNTIYF.

V is TRBV5-6 and J is TRBJ2-7; TRBD2 is a possible D gene (5 bases). Germline-derived CDR1 and CDR2 are SGHDT and YYEEEE. V lost 5 bases and J lost 5, with 11 bases in between. The CDR3 is made up of 12 amino acids. CDR3 amino acids: CASSLEAHEQYF. In DNA, the CDR3 is TGTGCCAGCAGTCTGGAGGCTCACGAGCAGTACTTC.

The chain joins TRBV9 to TRBJ1-1, with D possibly TRBD1 on 6 matching bases. V shed 3 bases and J shed 1 base, with 7 bases lying between them. CDR3 length: 13 residues. The V gene's germline CDR1 is SGDLS and CDR2 YYNGEE. The CDR3, as DNA: TGTGCCAGCAGCGGGACAGCGAACACTGAAGCTTTCTTT. It specifies CASSGTANTEAFF.

V and J are TRBV7-2 and TRBJ1-2; D uncertain. CDR3 length: 12 amino acids. CDR1 is SGHTA, CDR2 FQGNSA, per germline. V was pared by 10 bases and J by 4 bases, with 13 bases between. CDR3 amino acids: CATEQDLYGYTF. CDR3 sequence (DNA): TGTGCCACGGAGCAAGACCTCTATGGCTACACCTTC.

The chain is built from TRBV10-3 and TRBJ1-1; D possibly corresponds to TRBD1 (5 bases). Trimming removed 11 bases from V and 5 bases from J, with 18 bases in between. Germline CDR1 ENHRY, CDR2 SYGVKD. The CDR3 runs to 13 residues. The CDR3 DNA reads TGTGCCCTGAGGGCCGGGGGTGAGACTGAAGCTTTCTTT. Its translation: CALRAGGETEAFF.

The chain joins TRBV25-1 to TRBJ1-2, with TRBD1 identical over 7 bases. The germline gives CDR1 MGHDK, CDR2 SYGVNS. V lost 6 bases, J lost 3 bases, and 7 bases stayed unmatched. The CDR3 is 14 residues long. The CDR3 bases are TGTGCCAGCAGAAACCCTCAGGGGGACTATGGCTACACCTTC. Its protein product is CASRNPQGDYGYTF.

This clone was found many times. This chain joins TRBV18 and TRBJ2-1; TRBD2 is a possible D gene (6 bases). Germline V lookup: CDR1 KGHSH, CDR2 LQKENI. CDR3 length equals 15 residues. V gave up 2 bases and J gave up 5 bases, with 13 bases separating them. The CDR3 DNA sequence: TGTGCCAGCTCACCAAGGACTATCCGCGACAATGAGCAGTTCTTC. This codes for CASSPRTIRDNEQFF.

V gene TRBV5-5 combines with J gene TRBJ2-3, with TRBD2 matching over 11 bases. Germline assignment: CDR1 SGHKS and CDR2 YYEKEE (reference sequence). Trimming at V came to 5 bases and at J to 7 bases, leaving 9 bases not matched to a gene. The CDR3 runs to 15 residues. The CDR3 spells CASSRSGGASNTQYF. For the CDR3, the DNA is TGTGCCAGCAGTCGTAGCGGGGGGGCGTCGAATACGCAGTATTTT.

This clone is medium-sized (0.01 to 0.1%) within its sample. The V gene is TRBV6-6, the J gene TRBJ1-2; 10 nucleotides line up with TRBD1. Germline CDR1 reads MNHNY; CDR2 reads SVGAGI (reference sequence). With 5 bases clipped from V and 8 bases from J, the junction kept 11 bases outside the gene matches. The CDR3 has 15 residues. CDR3 residues: CASSRHRDRGRGYTF. As DNA, the CDR3 is TGTGCCAGCAGTCGACACCGGGACAGGGGAAGGGGCTACACCTTC.

The chain couples TRBV19 to TRBJ2-7; 7 bases fit TRBD1. The CDR3 has 13 residues. From germline, CDR1 is LNHDA and CDR2 SQIVND (reference sequence). With V trimmed by 5 bases and J by 7 bases, 8 bases remained unmatched. For the CDR3, the DNA is TGTGCCAGTAGTCTGCGACAGGGCGGGGAGCAGTACTTC. Protein sequence: CASSLRQGGEQYF.

The genes are TRBV5-1 and TRBJ2-7, with 10 bases that match TRBD2. Germline CDR1 reads SGHRS; CDR2 reads YFSETQ. This CDR3 is built from 15 residues. Trimming removed 2 bases from V and 2 bases from J; junction bases left unmatched: 4. CDR3 DNA: TGCGCCAGCAGCTTTCTAGCGGGGGTCGCCTACGAGCAGTACTTC. Protein sequence: CASSFLAGVAYEQYF.